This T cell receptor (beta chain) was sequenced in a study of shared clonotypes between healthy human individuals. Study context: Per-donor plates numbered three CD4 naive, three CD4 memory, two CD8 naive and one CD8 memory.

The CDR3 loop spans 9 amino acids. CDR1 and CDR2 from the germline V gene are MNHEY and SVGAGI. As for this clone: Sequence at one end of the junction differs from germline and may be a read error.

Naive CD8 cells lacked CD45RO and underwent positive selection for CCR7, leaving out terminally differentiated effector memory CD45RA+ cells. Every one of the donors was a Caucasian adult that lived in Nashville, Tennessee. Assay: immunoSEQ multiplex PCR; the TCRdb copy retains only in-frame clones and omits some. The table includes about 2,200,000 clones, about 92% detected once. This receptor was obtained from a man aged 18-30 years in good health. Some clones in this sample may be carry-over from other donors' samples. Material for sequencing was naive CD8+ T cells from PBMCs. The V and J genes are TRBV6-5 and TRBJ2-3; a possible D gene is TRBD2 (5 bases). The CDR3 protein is CASSSGNPF. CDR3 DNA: TGTGCCAGCAGTTCCGGGAACCCTTTT.